This passage covers 17 T cell receptor beta chains from one sample sequenced in a study of blood T cell repertoires in COVID-19. The table came from immunoSEQ multiplex PCR; TCRdb's copy has only in-frame clones and leaves some out. The table records 250,000 to 350,000 clones, more than 85% of them present only once. The material sequenced was peripheral blood. These receptors originate from a man younger than 40 with acute or convalescent COVID-19.

The gene calls are TRBV30 and TRBJ1-1; 7 bases are a match to TRBD1. The CDR3 extends over 14 amino acids. Unmatched junction bases numbered 7, after V lost 2 bases and J lost 4 bases. In germline, CDR1 is GTSNPN, CDR2 SVGIG (reference sequence). Written as DNA, the CDR3 is TGTGCCTGGAGTAAGGGGGCTCTAAGCACTGAAGCTTTCTTT. Residues: CAWSKGALSTEAFF.

The rearrangement uses TRBV7-8 and TRBJ1-6; 7 bases line up with TRBD1. V shed 2 bases and J 7 bases; nucleotides not matched to a gene: 5. The CDR3 loop spans 15 amino acids. CDR1 is SGHVS and CDR2 is FQNEAQ in the germline V gene. The CDR3 protein is CASSLRYRGNSPLHF. The CDR3 nucleotides are TGTGCCAGCAGCTTAAGATACAGGGGAAATTCACCCCTCCACTTT. The full variable domain, with the rest looked up from reference TRBV7-8 and TRBJ1-6, is GAGVSQSPRYKVAKRGQDVALRCDPISGHVSLFWYQQALGQGPEFLTYFQNEAQLDKSGLPSDRFFAERPEGSVSTLKIQRTQQEDSAVYLCASSLRYRGNSPLHFGNGTRLTVT.

The chain recombines TRBV5-1 with TRBJ1-1; 7 nucleotides agree with TRBD1. The CDR3 has 15 residues. CDR1 and CDR2 (germline): SGHRS, YFSETQ. Trimming removed 2 bases from V and 5 bases from J; junction bases left unmatched: 9. CDR3 residues: CASSLTGESGTEAFF. In DNA form, the CDR3 reads TGCGCCAGCAGCTTAACAGGGGAATCGGGGACTGAAGCTTTCTTT.

Comment on this clone: The same CDR3 arises from other DNA sequences in this sample as well. V gene TRBV29-1 combines with J gene TRBJ1-5; D uncertain. Germline V gene data show CDR1 as SQVTM and CDR2 as ANQGSEA. The length of the CDR3 is 12 residues. V was shortened by 6 bases and J by 7 bases, with 13 bases between the two germline ends. CDR3 DNA sequence: TGCAGCGTGAAGGGAGTGAACCAGCCCCAGCATTTT. Protein product: CSVKGVNQPQHF.

This chain links TRBV19 with TRBJ1-3; D is perhaps TRBD1 (6 bases). CDR3 size: 16 residues. Deletions cut 5 bases from V and 0 bases from J, with 14 bases between. Germline V gene data show CDR1 as LNHDA and CDR2 as SQIVND (reference sequence). In DNA form, the CDR3 reads TGTGCCAGTAGTCGGGCGGTGGGGGCCTCTGGAAACACCATATATTTT. It specifies CASSRAVGASGNTIYF.

DNA for the CDR3: TGCAGCGTTGAAGGCGGGAGTAGCACAGATACGCAGTATTTT. Amino acid sequence: CSVEGGSSTDTQYF. This sequence joins TRBV29-1 and TRBJ2-3; TRBD2 matches at 7 bases. The CDR3 contains 14 residues. From germline, CDR1 is SQVTM and CDR2 ANQGSEA. The ends lost 1 base at V and 0 bases at J; junction bases unmatched: 1.

The genes are TRBV30 and TRBJ2-7; D might be TRBD2 (5 bases). The CDR3 spans 14 residues. With 0 bases removed from V and 1 base from J, the gap between germline ends came to 10 bases. The V gene's germline CDR1 is GTSNPN and CDR2 SVGIG (reference sequence). CDR3 protein: CAWSVIRGSYEQYF. CDR3 nucleotide sequence: TGTGCCTGGAGTGTTATTCGGGGTTCCTACGAGCAGTACTTC.

The genes are TRBV19 and TRBJ1-6; 9 nucleotides line up with TRBD1. This CDR3 region has 14 residues. The V and J ends lost 6 bases and 7 bases, in that order; junction bases with no gene match: 4. Germline V gives CDR1 LNHDA, CDR2 SQIVND (reference sequence). This CDR3 reads CASRSGTGNSPLHF. Written as DNA, the CDR3 is TGTGCCAGTAGATCCGGGACAGGGAATTCACCCCTCCACTTT. Using reference TRBV19 and TRBJ1-6 for the parts outside the CDR3, the full variable domain is DGGITQSPKYLFRKEGQNVTLSCEQNLNHDAMYWYRQDPGQGLRLIYYSQIVNDFQKGDIAEGYSVSREKKESFPLTVTSAQKNPTAFYLCASRSGTGNSPLHFGNGTRLTVT.

This chain uses TRBV11-3 with TRBJ2-2, with 9 nucleotides matching TRBD1. V was pared by 6 bases and J by 3 bases, with 5 bases of the junction left unmatched. CDR1 SGHNT and CDR2 YENEEA come from the germline V gene. This CDR3 has 15 residues. CDR3 sequence reads: CASRQRTGDTGELFF. The CDR3 nucleotides read TGTGCCAGCAGACAAAGGACAGGGGACACCGGGGAGCTGTTTTTT.

The chain employs TRBV27 and TRBJ2-2; TRBD1 aligns across 7 bases. The germline V gene encodes CDR1 MNHEY and CDR2 SMNVEV (reference sequence). The junction had 5 bases not matched to a gene; V was cut back by 6 bases and J by 7 bases. This CDR3 spans 13 amino acids. CDR3 nucleotides: TGTGCCAGCAGGGACAGGTTTGTCGGGGAGCTGTTTTTT. The encoded protein is CASRDRFVGELFF.

This clone was picked up a small number of times. This chain joins TRBV2 and TRBJ1-3, with D possibly being TRBD1 (5 bases). V was clipped by 6 bases and J by 3 bases, with 21 bases between them. CDR1 and CDR2 from the germline V gene are SNHLY and FYNNEI. The CDR3 length is 17 residues. The CDR3 coding sequence is TGTGCCAGCAGGACCGGCATGGGGCCCGGAGATGGAAACACCATATATTTT. Protein: CASRTGMGPGDGNTIYF.

The chain links TRBV28 to TRBJ1-1; possibly TRBD1 for D (5 bases). Trimming took off 5 bases at V and 8 bases at J, with 12 bases between the two ends. CDR3 length: 12 amino acids. CDR1 and CDR2 (germline): MDHEN, SYDVKM. The CDR3 DNA sequence: TGTGCCAGCAGTCTCGACAGCACAGAAGCTTTCTTT. This sequence encodes CASSLDSTEAFF.

J is TRBJ1-6 and V is TRBV6-5; D call uncertain. The CDR3 covers 14 residues. CDR1 MNHEY and CDR2 SVGAGI come from the germline V gene. V lost 6 bases and J 7 bases, leaving 13 bases between the germline ends. In nucleotides, the CDR3 is TGTGCCAGCAGGGCCGGGTCTTCCAATTCACCCCTCCACTTT. Protein product: CASRAGSSNSPLHF.

The chain combines TRBV6-1 with TRBJ2-7, with D perhaps TRBD1 (6 bases). Germline loops: CDR1 MNHNS, CDR2 SASEGT. The V end was cut by 3 bases, the J end by 0 bases, with 12 bases between. This CDR3 spans 15 amino acids. CDR3 nucleotide sequence: TGTGCCAGCAGTGAGGACAGTGAGAGCTCCTACGAGCAGTACTTC. This gives the protein CASSEDSESSYEQYF.

The chain carries TRBV6-5 and TRBJ2-3; 9 bases match TRBD2. This CDR3 is 16 amino acids long. V gave up 0 bases and J gave up 6 bases; unmatched junction bases: 7. The germline V gene has CDR1 MNHEY and CDR2 SVGAGI. CDR3 sequence reads: CASSYSMRGGRDTQYF. In DNA form, the CDR3 reads TGTGCCAGCAGTTACTCTATGCGGGGGGGCAGGGATACGCAGTATTTT.

This clone was observed a few times. The chain employs TRBV6-1 and TRBJ1-5, with D uncertain. This CDR3 spans 14 amino acids. The V gene's germline CDR1 is MNHNS and CDR2 SASEGT. V was trimmed by 0 bases and J by 15 bases, leaving 18 bases between them. The CDR3 DNA reads as TGTGCCAGCAGTGAAGCGATGCCGGGTCGCACCGGGCATTTT. This codes for CASSEAMPGRTGHF.

Remarks on this clone: Other DNA sequences in this specimen translate into the identical CDR3. This chain joins TRBV5-1 and TRBJ2-3; D is unclear. Germline values: CDR1 SGHRS, CDR2 YFSETQ. CDR3 length equals 14 residues. V shed 0 bases and J shed 0 bases, with 5 bases lying between them. The CDR3: CASSLAGSTDTQYF. CDR3 sequence (DNA): TGCGCCAGCAGCTTGGCGGGTAGCACAGATACGCAGTATTTT.